The sequence of this T cell receptor beta chain was determined in a study of tumor-infiltrating lymphocytes in primary liver carcinoma. Whole-study findings and limits: Tumor region pairs overlapped more than did tumor-adjacent and tumor-blood pairs.

There are a few counts of this clonotype. The antigen remains unidentified. Germline assignment: CDR1 MNHNS and CDR2 SASEGT. V lost 7 bases, J lost 7 bases, and 9 bases lay in between. There are 11 residues in the CDR3. Unsorted whole blood yielded the blood RNA, and germline DNA was also extracted. No patient had received treatment, and all had chronic HBV infection. Total RNA amounting to roughly 480 ng was the source from which TCR beta cDNA was made with a constant-region primer. TCR beta libraries came from three nested multiplex PCR rounds using slightly modified ARM-PCR. The two initial PCR rounds, around 11 cycles each, used TRBV1-TRBV30 forward and C-beta reverse primers. TCRdb passed the multiplex PCR reads through MiXCR, listing each CDR3 protein once. Seen here are a few hundred thousand distinct CDR3 sequences, almost 60% observed once, and the top ten hold about 15%.

V gene TRBV6-1 combines with J gene TRBJ2-3; unclear D gene. The sample comprised peripheral blood. This sequence was found in a woman in her 30s with primary liver carcinoma and hepatitis B virus infection. The CDR3 loop reads CASMYSNTQYF. The DNA for the CDR3 is TGTGCCAGCATGTACTCAAATACGCAGTATTTT.